This TCR beta chain appears in the sequencing data of a study of blood T cells in healthy people across ages. Background on the study: There was about one barcoded beta molecule captured by template switching per two T cells.

Trimming removed 8 bases from V and 5 bases from J; junction bases left unmatched: 12. Germline V gene data show CDR1 as DFQATT and CDR2 as SNEGSKA (reference sequence). The CDR3 totals 14 residues. Combining a sample-barcoded 5' primer with a J-beta primer mix, a second PCR ran for roughly 7 to 12 cycles. TCRdb re-derived calls from the 5' RACE reads in MiXCR, one entry per CDR3 protein. This sample carries 1.5 million to 2 million distinct CDR3 sequences, about 31% of them seen once, and the ten largest clones take around 10%. Sequenced material: blood. The gene calls are TRBV20-1 and TRBJ2-1; 7 bases fit TRBD2. This TCR was sampled from a woman aged 25 to 39 in good health. Here the CDR3 reads CSSGLVVHNNEQFF. CDR3 bases: TGCAGTTCTGGACTAGTAGTTCACAACAATGAGCAGTTCTTC.